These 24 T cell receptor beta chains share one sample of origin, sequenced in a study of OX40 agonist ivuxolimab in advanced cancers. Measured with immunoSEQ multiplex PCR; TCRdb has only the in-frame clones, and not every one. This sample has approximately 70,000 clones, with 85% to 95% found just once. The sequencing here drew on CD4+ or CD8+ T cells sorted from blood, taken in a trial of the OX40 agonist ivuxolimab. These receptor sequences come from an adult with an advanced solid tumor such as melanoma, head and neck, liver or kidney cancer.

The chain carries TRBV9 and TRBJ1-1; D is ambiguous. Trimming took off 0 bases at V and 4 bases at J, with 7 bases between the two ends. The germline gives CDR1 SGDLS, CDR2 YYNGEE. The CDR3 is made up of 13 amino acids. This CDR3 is CASSVAHLTEAFF. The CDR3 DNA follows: TGTGCCAGCAGCGTAGCTCACCTCACTGAAGCTTTCTTT.

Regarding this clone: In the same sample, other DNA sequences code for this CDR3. This CDR3 is CASRSGTSNTEAFF. CDR3 bases: TGTGCCAGTAGGTCCGGGACTTCGAACACTGAAGCTTTCTTT. This rearrangement joins TRBV19 to TRBJ1-1; TRBD1 might be the D (5 bases). The CDR3 runs 14 residues. The V end lost 6 bases, the J end lost 1 base, and 12 bases lay between the germline ends. Germline lookup yields CDR1 LNHDA and CDR2 SQIVND (reference sequence).

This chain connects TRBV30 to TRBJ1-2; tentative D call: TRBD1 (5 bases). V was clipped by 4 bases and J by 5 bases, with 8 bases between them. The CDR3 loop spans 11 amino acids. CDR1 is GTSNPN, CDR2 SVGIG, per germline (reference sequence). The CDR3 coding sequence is TGTGCCTGGATGACAGCGTATGGCTACACCTTC. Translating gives CAWMTAYGYTF.

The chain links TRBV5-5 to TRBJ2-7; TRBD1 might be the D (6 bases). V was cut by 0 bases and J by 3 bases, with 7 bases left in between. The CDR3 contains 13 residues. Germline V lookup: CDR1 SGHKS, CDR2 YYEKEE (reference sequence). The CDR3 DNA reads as TGTGCCAGCAGCTTGGTACAGGGCTACGAGCAGTACTTC. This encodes CASSLVQGYEQYF. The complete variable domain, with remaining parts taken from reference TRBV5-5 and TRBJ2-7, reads DAGVTQSPTHLIKTRGQQVTLRCSPISGHKSVSWYQQVLGQGPQFIFQYYEKEERGRGNFPDRFSARQFPNYSSELNVNALLLGDSALYLCASSLVQGYEQYFGPGTRLTVT.

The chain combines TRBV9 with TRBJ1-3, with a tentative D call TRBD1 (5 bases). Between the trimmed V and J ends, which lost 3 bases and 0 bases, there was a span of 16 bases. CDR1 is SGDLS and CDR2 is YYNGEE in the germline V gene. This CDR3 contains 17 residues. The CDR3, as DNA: TGTGCCAGCAGCGAAGGGATGGAGGGGCGCTCTGGAAACACCATATATTTT. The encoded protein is CASSEGMEGRSGNTIYF. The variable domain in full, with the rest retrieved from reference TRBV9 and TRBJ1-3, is DSGVTQTPKHLITATGQRVTLRCSPRSGDLSVYWYQQSLDQGLQFLIQYYNGEERAKGNILERFSAQQFPDLHSELNLSSLELGDSALYFCASSEGMEGRSGNTIYFGEGSWLTVV.

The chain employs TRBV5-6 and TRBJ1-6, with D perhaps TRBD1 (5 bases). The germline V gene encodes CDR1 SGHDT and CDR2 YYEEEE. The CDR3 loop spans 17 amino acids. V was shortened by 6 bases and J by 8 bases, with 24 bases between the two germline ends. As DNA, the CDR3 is TGTGCCAGCACCCTATTGTGGGACCGCCCGGAAGATTCACCCCTCCACTTT. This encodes CASTLLWDRPEDSPLHF.

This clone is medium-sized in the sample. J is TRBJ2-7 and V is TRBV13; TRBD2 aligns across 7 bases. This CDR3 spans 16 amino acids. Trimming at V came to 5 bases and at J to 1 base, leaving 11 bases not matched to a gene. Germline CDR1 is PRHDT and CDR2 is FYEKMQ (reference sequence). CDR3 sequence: CASSLAEPRRSYEQYF. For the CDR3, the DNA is TGTGCCAGCAGCCTAGCGGAGCCCCGAAGATCCTACGAGCAGTACTTC.

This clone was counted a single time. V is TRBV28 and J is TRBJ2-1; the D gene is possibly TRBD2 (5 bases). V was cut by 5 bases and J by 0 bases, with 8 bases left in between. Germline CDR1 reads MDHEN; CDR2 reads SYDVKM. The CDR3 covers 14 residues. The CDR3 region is CASSIGGSYNEQFF. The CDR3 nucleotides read TGTGCCAGCAGTATAGGAGGCTCCTACAATGAGCAGTTCTTC.

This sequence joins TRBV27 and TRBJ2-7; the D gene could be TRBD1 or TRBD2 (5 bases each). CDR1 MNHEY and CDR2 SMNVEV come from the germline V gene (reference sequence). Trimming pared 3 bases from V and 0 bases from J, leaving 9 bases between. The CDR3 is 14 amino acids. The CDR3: CASSFRDGSYEQYF. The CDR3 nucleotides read TGTGCCAGCAGTTTCCGGGACGGCTCCTACGAGCAGTACTTC.

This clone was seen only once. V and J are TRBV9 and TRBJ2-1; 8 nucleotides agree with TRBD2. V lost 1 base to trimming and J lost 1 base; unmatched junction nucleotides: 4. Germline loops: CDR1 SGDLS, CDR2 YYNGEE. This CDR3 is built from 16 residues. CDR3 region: CASSVTAGGSYNEQFF. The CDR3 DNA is TGTGCCAGCAGCGTAACGGCGGGGGGTTCCTACAATGAGCAGTTCTTC.

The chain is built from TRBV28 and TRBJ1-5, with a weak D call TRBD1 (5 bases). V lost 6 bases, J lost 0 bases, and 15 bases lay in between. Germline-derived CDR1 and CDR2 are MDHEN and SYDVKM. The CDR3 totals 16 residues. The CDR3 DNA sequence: TGTGCCAGCAGCCCCCGGGACCGTGATAGCAATCAGCCCCAGCATTTT. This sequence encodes CASSPRDRDSNQPQHF.

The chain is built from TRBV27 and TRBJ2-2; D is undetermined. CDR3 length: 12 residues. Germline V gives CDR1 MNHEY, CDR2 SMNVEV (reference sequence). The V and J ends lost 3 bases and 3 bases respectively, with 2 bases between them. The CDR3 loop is CASSFYTGELFF. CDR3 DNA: TGTGCCAGCAGTTTCTACACCGGGGAGCTGTTTTTT.

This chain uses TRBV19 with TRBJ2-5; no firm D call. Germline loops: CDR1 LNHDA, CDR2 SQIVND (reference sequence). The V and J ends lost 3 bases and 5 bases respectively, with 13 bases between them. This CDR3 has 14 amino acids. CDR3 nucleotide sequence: TGTGCCAGTAGTATCCCTGACTTGGGGGAGACCCAGTACTTC. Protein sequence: CASSIPDLGETQYF.

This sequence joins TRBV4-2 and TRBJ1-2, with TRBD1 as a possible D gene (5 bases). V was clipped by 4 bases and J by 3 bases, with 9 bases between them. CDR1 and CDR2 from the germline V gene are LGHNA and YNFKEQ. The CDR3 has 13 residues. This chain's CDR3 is CASSPRVDYGYTF. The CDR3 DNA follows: TGTGCCAGCAGCCCCAGGGTTGACTATGGCTACACCTTC.

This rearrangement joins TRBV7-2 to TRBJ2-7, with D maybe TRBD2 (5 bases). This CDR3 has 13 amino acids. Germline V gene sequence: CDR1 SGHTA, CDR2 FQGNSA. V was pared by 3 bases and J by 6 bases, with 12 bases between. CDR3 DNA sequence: TGTGCCAGCAGCTTGGAGGCCGCGGTCGAGCAGTACTTC. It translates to CASSLEAAVEQYF.

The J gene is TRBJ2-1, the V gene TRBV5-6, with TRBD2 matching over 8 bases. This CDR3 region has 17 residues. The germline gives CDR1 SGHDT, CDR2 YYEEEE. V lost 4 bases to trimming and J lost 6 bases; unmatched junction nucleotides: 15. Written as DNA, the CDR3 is TGTGCCAGCAGCCTCCCCCCTTTTAAGCGGGAGAGCAATGAGCAGTTCTTC. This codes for CASSLPPFKRESNEQFF.

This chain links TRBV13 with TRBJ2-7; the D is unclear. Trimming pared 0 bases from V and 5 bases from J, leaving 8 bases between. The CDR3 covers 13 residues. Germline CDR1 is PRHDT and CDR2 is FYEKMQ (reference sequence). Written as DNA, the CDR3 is TGTGCCAGCAGCTTAGGGTCCAATAACGAGCAGTACTTC. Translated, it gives CASSLGSNNEQYF. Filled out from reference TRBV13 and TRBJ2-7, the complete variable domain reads AAGVIQSPRHLIKEKRETATLKCYPIPRHDTVYWYQQGPGQDPQFLISFYEKMQSDKGSIPDRFSAQQFSDYHSELNMSSLELGDSALYFCASSLGSNNEQYFGPGTRLTVT.

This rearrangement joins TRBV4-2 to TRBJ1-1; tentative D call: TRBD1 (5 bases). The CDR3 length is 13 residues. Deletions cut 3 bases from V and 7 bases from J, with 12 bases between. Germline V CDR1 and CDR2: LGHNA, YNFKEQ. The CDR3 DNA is TGTGCCAGCAGCCATGGGGACGGCTATGAAGCTTTCTTT. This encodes CASSHGDGYEAFF.

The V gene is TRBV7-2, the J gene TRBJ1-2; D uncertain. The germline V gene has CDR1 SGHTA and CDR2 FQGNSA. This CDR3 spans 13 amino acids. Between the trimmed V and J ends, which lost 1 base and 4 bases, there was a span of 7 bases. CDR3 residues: CASSLEEAYGYTF. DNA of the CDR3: TGTGCCAGCAGCTTAGAGGAGGCCTATGGCTACACCTTC.

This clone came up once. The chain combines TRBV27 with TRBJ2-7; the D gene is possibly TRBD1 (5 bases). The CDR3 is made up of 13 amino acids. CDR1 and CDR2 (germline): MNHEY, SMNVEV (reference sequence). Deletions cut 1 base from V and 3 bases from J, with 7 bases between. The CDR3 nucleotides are TGTGCCAGCAGTTTATGGGGCGGCTACGAGCAGTACTTC. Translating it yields CASSLWGGYEQYF.

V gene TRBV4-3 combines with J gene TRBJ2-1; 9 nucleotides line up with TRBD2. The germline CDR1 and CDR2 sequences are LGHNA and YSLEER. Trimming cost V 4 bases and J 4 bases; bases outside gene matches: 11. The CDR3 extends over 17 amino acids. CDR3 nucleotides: TGCGCCAGCAGCCTTACACCGGAGACTAGCGGTTACAATGAGCAGTTCTTC. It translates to CASSLTPETSGYNEQFF.

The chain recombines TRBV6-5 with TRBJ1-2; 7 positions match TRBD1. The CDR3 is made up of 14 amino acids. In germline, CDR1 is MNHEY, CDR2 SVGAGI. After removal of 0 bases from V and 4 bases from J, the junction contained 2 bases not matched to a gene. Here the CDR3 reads CASSYSQGLYGYTF. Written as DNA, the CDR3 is TGTGCCAGCAGTTACTCACAGGGGCTCTATGGCTACACCTTC.

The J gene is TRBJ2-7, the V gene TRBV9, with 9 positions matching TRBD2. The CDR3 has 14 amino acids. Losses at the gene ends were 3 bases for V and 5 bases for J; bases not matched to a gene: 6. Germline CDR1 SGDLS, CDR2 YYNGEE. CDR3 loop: CASSAGTSPNEQYF. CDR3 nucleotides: TGTGCCAGCAGCGCCGGGACTAGCCCCAACGAGCAGTACTTC.

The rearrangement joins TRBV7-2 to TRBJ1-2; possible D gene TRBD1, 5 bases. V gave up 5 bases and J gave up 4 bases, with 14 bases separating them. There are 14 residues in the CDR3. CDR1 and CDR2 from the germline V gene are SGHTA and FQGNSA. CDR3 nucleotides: TGTGCCAGCAGCCCGCCGAGGGGCGCCTATGGCTACACCTTC. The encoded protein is CASSPPRGAYGYTF.